A selection of T cell receptor beta chains follows, all from one sample in a study of radiation and T cells in renal cell carcinoma. Clones were read by immunoSEQ multiplex PCR, and TCRdb kept only the in-frame ones, dropping some. This sample yields 20,000 to 25,000 clones, of which about three fifths are seen a single time; 22% belongs to the top ten. Material: tumor tissue, obtained from a patient whose treatment was nephrectomy without radiotherapy. All receptors derive from a man aged 35 to 55 with renal cell carcinoma. Each CDR3 is given with its conserved first and last residue. A D gene is named only where the DNA matches it firmly. Rows give clone size only sometimes, using once, few, many, or a class for an expanded clone.

j_call clone_size d_call v_call cdr3_aa cdr3_nt
TRBJ1-2 NA TRBD1 TRBV30 CAWRALRKGAREYGYTF TGTGCCTGGAGGGCTTTGAGGAAGGGGGCCAGGGAGTATGGCTACACCTTC
TRBJ2-2 NA TRBD2 TRBV14 CASSQDPRLAGTGELFF TGTGCCAGCAGCCAAGACCCAAGACTAGCGGGGACCGGGGAGCTGTTTTTT
TRBJ1-1 few NA TRBV10-3 CAIRGQLPGEAFF TGTGCCATCAGAGGACAGCTACCGGGGGAAGCTTTCTTT
TRBJ1-1 NA NA TRBV7-8 CASSPKVHSEAFF TGTGCCAGCAGCCCAAAGGTCCATTCCGAAGCTTTCTTT
TRBJ1-5 NA NA TRBV4-3 CASSQEGRSHDNQPQHF TGCGCCAGCAGCCAAGAGGGCCGGTCGCACGACAATCAGCCCCAGCATTTT
TRBJ2-1 few NA TRBV27 CASSPVEGWGIYNEQFF TGTGCCAGCAGTCCGGTTGAAGGATGGGGTATCTACAATGAGCAGTTCTTC
TRBJ2-3 NA NA TRBV5-1 CASSLGNTGRTDTQYF TGCGCCAGCAGCTTGGGGAACACGGGGCGCACAGATACGCAGTATTTT
TRBJ2-1 NA TRBD2 TRBV27 CASSQLAGDHNEQFF TGTGCCAGCAGCCAACTAGCGGGGGACCACAATGAGCAGTTCTTC
TRBJ2-2 medium-sized TRBD1 TRBV5-1 CASSSTGDSTGELFF TGCGCCAGCAGCTCAACAGGGGATTCAACCGGGGAGCTGTTTTTT
TRBJ1-3 NA TRBD1 TRBV30 CAWANYRGFNSGNTIYF TGTGCCTGGGCCAATTACAGGGGGTTCAATTCTGGAAACACCATATATTTT
TRBJ1-2 NA NA TRBV30 CAWSSIRGGYTF TGTGCCTGGAGTAGTATTAGGGGAGGCTACACCTTC
TRBJ2-7 NA TRBD1 TRBV6-1 CASSEQTGTYEQYF TGTGCCAGCAGTGAACAGACAGGGACCTACGAGCAGTACTTC
TRBJ2-7 once NA TRBV14 CASSQTTSYEQYF TGTGCCAGCAGCCAAACAACCTCATACGAGCAGTACTTC
TRBJ1-5 NA NA TRBV7-9 CASSLRENQPQHF TGTGCCAGCAGCTTAAGGGAGAATCAGCCCCAGCATTTT
TRBJ1-2 NA NA TRBV11-2 CASSFSGDVPNYGYTF TGTGCCAGCAGCTTCTCCGGGGACGTCCCTAACTATGGCTACACCTTC
TRBJ1-6 many NA TRBV5-1 CASSFDYGTSVDSPLHF TGCGCCAGCAGCTTCGACTACGGGACCTCCGTGGATTCACCCCTCCACTTT
TRBJ2-2 once NA TRBV2 CASRSPGGIGELFF TGTGCCAGCAGAAGTCCCGGAGGGATCGGGGAGCTGTTTTTT
TRBJ1-2 NA NA TRBV5-5 CASSFADYHGYTF TGTGCCAGCAGCTTCGCAGATTACCATGGCTACACCTTC
TRBJ1-1 NA TRBD1 TRBV27 CASSPTGGFNTEAFF TGTGCCAGCAGCCCGACAGGGGGGTTCAACACTGAAGCTTTCTTT
TRBJ1-2 NA NA TRBV28 CASSLGRANYGYTF TGTGCCAGCAGCCTGGGGAGGGCCAACTATGGCTACACCTTC
TRBJ1-1 NA NA TRBV9 CASSPLSLANTEAFF TGTGCCAGCAGCCCCCTCTCGTTGGCGAACACTGAAGCTTTCTTT
TRBJ1-5 NA TRBD1 TRBV6-5 CASGTGQGSNQPQHF TGTGCCAGTGGGACAGGTCAGGGCAGCAATCAGCCCCAGCATTTT
TRBJ1-5 NA NA TRBV5-1 CASSLGQASNQPQHF TGCGCCAGCAGCTTGGGACAGGCTAGCAATCAGCCCCAGCATTTT
TRBJ2-1 NA NA TRBV15 CATSGRTGTAGNEQFF TGTGCCACCAGCGGTCGAACAGGGACGGCGGGCAATGAGCAGTTCTTC
TRBJ2-3 NA NA TRBV6-5 CASSYPPDTQYF TGTGCCAGCAGTTACCCCCCAGATACGCAGTATTTT